Presented here are 19 T cell receptor beta chains from one specimen sequenced in a study of shared clonotypes between healthy human individuals. Sequencing was performed with immunoSEQ multiplex PCR; in TCRdb, only in-frame clones are kept and a portion is missing. The table includes some 2.1 million clones, 90% to 95% detected once. Naive CD8 populations comprised CD45RO-negative cells positively selected for CCR7, excluding terminally differentiated effector memory CD45RA+ cells. Input material: naive CD8+ T cells from PBMCs. All receptors come from a man aged 18 to 30 in good health. Some clones in this sample may be carry-over from other donors' samples.

This chain joins TRBV6-5 and TRBJ2-2, with TRBD1 identical over 7 bases. Germline trimming cut 6 bases from V and 6 bases from J; bases unmatched to any gene: 10. Germline-derived CDR1 and CDR2 are MNHEY and SVGAGI. The CDR3 sequence is 15 residues long. The CDR3 DNA reads TGTGCCAGCAGCTACAGGGACAGATTGCCCGGGGAGCTGTTTTTT. Residues: CASSYRDRLPGELFF.

The chain employs TRBV11-2 and TRBJ2-5; 11 nucleotides align to TRBD2. The V and J ends lost 5 bases and 1 base, in that order; junction bases with no gene match: 6. CDR3 length: 16 amino acids. Per the germline V gene, CDR1 is SGHAT and CDR2 is FQNNGV. CDR3 amino acids: CASSPTSGAPQETQYF. CDR3 in DNA: TGTGCCAGCAGCCCGACTAGCGGGGCCCCCCAAGAGACCCAGTACTTC.

The chain has TRBV27 and TRBJ1-1; D is undetermined. Germline values: CDR1 MNHEY, CDR2 SMNVEV (reference sequence). Deletions cut 5 bases from V and 1 base from J, with 8 bases between. The CDR3 length is 13 residues. The CDR3 DNA reads TGTGCCAGCAGTAGGATGAAGAACACTGAAGCTTTCTTT. Translation: CASSRMKNTEAFF.

The chain combines TRBV4-2 with TRBJ2-7; maybe TRBD1 (5 bases). The CDR3 loop spans 16 amino acids. V lost 1 base, J lost 3 bases, and 16 bases lay in between. Germline V gene lookup returns CDR1 LGHNA and CDR2 YNFKEQ. The CDR3 here is CASSQVLTGRYYEQYF. CDR3 bases: TGTGCCAGCAGCCAAGTGCTTACAGGACGGTACTACGAGCAGTACTTC.

The genes are TRBV10-3 and TRBJ2-1; D not resolved. Germline values: CDR1 ENHRY, CDR2 SYGVKD. Trimming took off 10 bases at V and 5 bases at J, with 9 bases between the two ends. The CDR3 contains 11 residues. Here the CDR3 reads CATKFDNEQFF. CDR3 bases: TGTGCCACAAAATTCGACAATGAGCAGTTCTTC.

V and J are TRBV19 and TRBJ2-1, with 9 bases matching TRBD2. From germline, CDR1 is LNHDA and CDR2 SQIVND (reference sequence). Trimming removed 8 bases from V and 0 bases from J; junction bases left unmatched: 8. The CDR3 extends over 16 amino acids. The CDR3 sequence is CASSRSGRSSYNEQFF. Written as DNA, the CDR3 is TGTGCCAGTTCGCGAAGCGGGAGGAGCTCCTACAATGAGCAGTTCTTC.

The CDR3 nucleotides read TGTGCCAGCAGCCCCCGACAGGGGAGCTCTGGAAACACCATATATTTT. Encoded protein: CASSPRQGSSGNTIYF. The chain recombines TRBV7-9 with TRBJ1-3; 8 bases are shared with TRBD1. After removal of 5 bases from V and 0 bases from J, the junction contained 6 bases not matched to a gene. The CDR3 is 16 amino acids. The germline CDR1 and CDR2 sequences are SEHNR and FQNEAQ (reference sequence).

The V call is TRBV7-9, the J call TRBJ1-1, with 8 bases lining up with TRBD1. CDR3 size: 13 residues. With V trimmed by 6 bases and J by 4 bases, 4 bases remained unmatched. Looked up from germline, CDR1 is SEHNR and CDR2 is FQNEAQ (reference sequence). In nucleotides, the CDR3 is TGTGCCAGCAGGGGAACAGGGGGCACTGAAGCTTTCTTT. This translates into CASRGTGGTEAFF.

The chain employs TRBV7-3 and TRBJ1-1; unclear D gene. V was cut by 0 bases and J by 1 base, with 9 bases left in between. Germline V gene lookup returns CDR1 SGHTA and CDR2 FQGTGA. The CDR3 sequence is 15 residues long. CDR3 bases: TGTGCCAGCAGCTTAACGCCCACCGGGAACACTGAAGCTTTCTTT. It encodes CASSLTPTGNTEAFF.

This chain connects TRBV19 to TRBJ1-5; D remains ambiguous. V was pared by 5 bases and J by 0 bases, with 14 bases between. The germline gives CDR1 LNHDA, CDR2 SQIVND (reference sequence). The CDR3 contains 16 residues. CDR3 sequence (DNA): TGTGCCAGTAGTGTCTCACGAGATTATAGCAATCAGCCCCAGCATTTT. Its protein product is CASSVSRDYSNQPQHF.

The CDR3 DNA reads as TGTGCCAGCAGTCCCCAGGCCAGGCACGAGACCCAGTACTTC. This encodes CASSPQARHETQYF. The rearrangement links TRBV28 to TRBJ2-5; D is undetermined. This CDR3 contains 14 residues. Trimming left V 5 bases short and J 5 bases short, with 15 bases between. The V gene's germline CDR1 is MDHEN and CDR2 SYDVKM.

J is TRBJ2-5 and V is TRBV9; perhaps TRBD2 as D (5 bases). The germline V and J ends were trimmed by 5 bases and 5 bases, with 16 bases remaining between them. There are 14 residues in the CDR3. Germline values: CDR1 SGDLS, CDR2 YYNGEE. The CDR3 sequence is CASSDLGESETQYF. In DNA, the CDR3 is TGTGCCAGCAGTGATCTCGGGGAGAGCGAGACCCAGTACTTC.

The rearrangement links TRBV27 to TRBJ2-1, with 11 bases matching TRBD2. Germline CDR1 is MNHEY and CDR2 is SMNVEV (reference sequence). The CDR3 length is 18 residues. Trimming took 0 bases from V and 1 from J; bases not matched to a gene: 5. This CDR3 is CASSLSSGRVPSYNEQFF. The CDR3 region has the DNA TGTGCCAGCAGTTTATCTAGCGGGAGGGTCCCTTCCTACAATGAGCAGTTCTTC.

This chain joins TRBV6-5 and TRBJ2-5, with TRBD1 matching over 9 bases. The CDR3 has 14 amino acids. Germline CDR1 is MNHEY and CDR2 is SVGAGI. V was pared by 0 bases and J by 5 bases, with 1 base of the junction left unmatched. The CDR3 region has the DNA TGTGCCAGCAGTTACTCACAGGGGGCGGAGACCCAGTACTTC. Protein sequence: CASSYSQGAETQYF.

The V and J genes are TRBV28 and TRBJ1-2; tentatively, D is TRBD1 (5 bases). This CDR3 is built from 18 residues. Germline V gene data show CDR1 as MDHEN and CDR2 as SYDVKM. The V and J ends lost 4 bases and 3 bases respectively, with 24 bases between them. The CDR3 spells CASSSKLRQIRLDYGYTF. The DNA for the CDR3 is TGTGCCAGCAGTTCAAAGTTAAGACAGATTAGGTTGGACTATGGCTACACCTTC.

The gene calls are TRBV19 and TRBJ2-7, with 13 bases identical to TRBD2. V was pared by 3 bases and J by 4 bases, with 6 bases of the junction left unmatched. Germline V lookup: CDR1 LNHDA, CDR2 SQIVND (reference sequence). The CDR3 has 16 amino acids. CDR3: CASSIRTSGSVYEQYF. In DNA form, the CDR3 reads TGTGCCAGTAGTATCAGGACTAGCGGGAGTGTGTACGAGCAGTACTTC. Full variable domain (remainder filled in from reference TRBV19 and TRBJ2-7): DGGITQSPKYLFRKEGQNVTLSCEQNLNHDAMYWYRQDPGQGLRLIYYSQIVNDFQKGDIAEGYSVSREKKESFPLTVTSAQKNPTAFYLCASSIRTSGSVYEQYFGPGTRLTVT.

This rearrangement joins TRBV4-3 to TRBJ2-7; D is perhaps TRBD1 (6 bases). The V gene lost 0 bases and the J gene lost 5 bases, with 17 bases spanning the gap. CDR3 size: 16 residues. The germline CDR1 and CDR2 sequences are LGHNA and YSLEER. DNA of the CDR3: TGCGCCAGCAGCCAAGAGGCCTCGGGCAGGGGCCACGAGCAGTACTTC. As protein: CASSQEASGRGHEQYF.

The chain employs TRBV13 and TRBJ2-7, with 9 bases fitting TRBD1. The V segment lost 0 bases and the J segment 5 bases; nucleotides outside the gene matches: 5. Looked up from germline, CDR1 is PRHDT and CDR2 is FYEKMQ (reference sequence). This CDR3 has 15 residues. DNA for the CDR3: TGTGCCAGCAGCTTAGGAGGACAGGGGTCCCACGAGCAGTACTTC. Residues: CASSLGGQGSHEQYF.

CDR3 coding DNA: TGCAGCGTTGTATTCGGACTTTCCTACGAGCAGTACTTC. Protein: CSVVFGLSYEQYF. The J gene is TRBJ2-7, the V gene TRBV29-1; TRBD2 might be the D (5 bases). This CDR3 region has 13 residues. Per germline, CDR1 SQVTM and CDR2 ANQGSEA. V gave up 4 bases and J gave up 1 base, with 11 bases separating them.